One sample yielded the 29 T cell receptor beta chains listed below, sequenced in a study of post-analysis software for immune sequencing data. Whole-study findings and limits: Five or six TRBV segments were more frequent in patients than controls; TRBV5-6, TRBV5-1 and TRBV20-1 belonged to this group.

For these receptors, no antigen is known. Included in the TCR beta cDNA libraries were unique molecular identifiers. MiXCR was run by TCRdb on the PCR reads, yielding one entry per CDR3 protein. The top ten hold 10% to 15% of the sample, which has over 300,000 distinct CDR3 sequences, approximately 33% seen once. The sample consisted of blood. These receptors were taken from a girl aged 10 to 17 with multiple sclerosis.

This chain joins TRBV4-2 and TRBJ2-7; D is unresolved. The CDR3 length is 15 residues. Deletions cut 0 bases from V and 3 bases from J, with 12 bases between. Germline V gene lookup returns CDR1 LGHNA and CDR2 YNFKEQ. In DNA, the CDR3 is TGTGCCAGCAGCCAAGATCAAGGACCTAACTACGAGCAGTACTTC. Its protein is CASSQDQGPNYEQYF.

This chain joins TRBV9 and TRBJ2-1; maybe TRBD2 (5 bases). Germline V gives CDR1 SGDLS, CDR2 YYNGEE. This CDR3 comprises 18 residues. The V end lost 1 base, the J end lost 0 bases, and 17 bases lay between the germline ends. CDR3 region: CASSVFSGLRSSYNEQFF. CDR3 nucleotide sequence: TGTGCCAGCAGCGTATTCAGCGGATTAAGGAGCTCCTACAATGAGCAGTTCTTC.

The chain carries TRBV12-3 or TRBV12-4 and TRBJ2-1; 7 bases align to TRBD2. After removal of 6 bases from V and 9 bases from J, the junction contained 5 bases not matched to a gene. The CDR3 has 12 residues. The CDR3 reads CASSKERGEQFF. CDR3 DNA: TGTGCCAGCAGCAAGGAGCGGGGTGAGCAGTTCTTC.

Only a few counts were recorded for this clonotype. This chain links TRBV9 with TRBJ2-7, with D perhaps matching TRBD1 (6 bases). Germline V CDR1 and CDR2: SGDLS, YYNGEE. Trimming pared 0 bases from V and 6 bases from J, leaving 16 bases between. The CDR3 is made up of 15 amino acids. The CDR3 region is CASSVGAAQGSEQYF. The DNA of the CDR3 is TGTGCCAGCAGCGTAGGGGCAGCCCAGGGGTCCGAGCAGTACTTC.

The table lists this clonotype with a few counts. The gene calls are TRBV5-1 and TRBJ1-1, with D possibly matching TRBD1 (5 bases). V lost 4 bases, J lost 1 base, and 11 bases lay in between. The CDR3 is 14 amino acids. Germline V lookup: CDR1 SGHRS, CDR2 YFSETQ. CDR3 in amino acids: CASSPRQTNTEAFF. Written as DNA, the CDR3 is TGCGCCAGCAGCCCGAGACAGACGAACACTGAAGCTTTCTTT.

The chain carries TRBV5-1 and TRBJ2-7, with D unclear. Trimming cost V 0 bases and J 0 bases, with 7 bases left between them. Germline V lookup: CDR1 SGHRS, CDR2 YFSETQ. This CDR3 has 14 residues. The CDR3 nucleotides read TGCGCCAGCAGCTTGGTACCCTCCTCCTACGAGCAGTACTTC. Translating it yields CASSLVPSSYEQYF. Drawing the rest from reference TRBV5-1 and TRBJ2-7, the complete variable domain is KAGVTQTPRYLIKTRGQQVTLSCSPISGHRSVSWYQQTPGQGLQFLFEYFSETQRNKGNFPGRFSGRQFSNSRSEMNVSTLELGDSALYLCASSLVPSSYEQYFGPGTRLTVT.

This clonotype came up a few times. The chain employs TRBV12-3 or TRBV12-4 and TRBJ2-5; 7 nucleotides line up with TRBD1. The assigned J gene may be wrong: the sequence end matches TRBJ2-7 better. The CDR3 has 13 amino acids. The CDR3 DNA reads TGTGCCAGCAGTGACTATCGGGACAGCGAGCAGTACTTC. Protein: CASSDYRDSEQYF.

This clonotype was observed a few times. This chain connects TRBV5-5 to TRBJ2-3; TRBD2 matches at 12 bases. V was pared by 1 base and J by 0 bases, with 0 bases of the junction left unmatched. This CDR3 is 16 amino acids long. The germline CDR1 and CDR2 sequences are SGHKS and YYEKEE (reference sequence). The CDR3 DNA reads TGTGCCAGCAGCTTGCTAGCGGGGGGGAGCACAGATACGCAGTATTTT. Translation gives CASSLLAGGSTDTQYF.

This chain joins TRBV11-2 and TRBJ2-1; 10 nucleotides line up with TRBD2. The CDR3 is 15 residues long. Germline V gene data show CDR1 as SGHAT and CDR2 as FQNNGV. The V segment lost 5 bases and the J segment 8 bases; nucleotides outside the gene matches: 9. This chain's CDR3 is CASSPLAGGTDEQFF. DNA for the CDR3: TGTGCCAGCAGCCCCTTAGCGGGAGGAACAGATGAGCAGTTCTTC. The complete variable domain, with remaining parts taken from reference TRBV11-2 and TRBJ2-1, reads EAGVAQSPRYKIIEKRQSVAFWCNPISGHATLYWYQQILGQGPKLLIQFQNNGVVDDSQLPKDRFSAERLKGVDSTLKIQPAKLEDSAVYLCASSPLAGGTDEQFFGPGTRLTVL.

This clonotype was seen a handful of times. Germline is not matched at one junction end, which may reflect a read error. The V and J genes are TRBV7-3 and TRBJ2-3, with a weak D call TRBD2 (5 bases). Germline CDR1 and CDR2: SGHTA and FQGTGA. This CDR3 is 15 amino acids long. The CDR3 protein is CASSSTGLSTDMQYF. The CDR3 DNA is TGTGCCAGCAGCTCGACCGGACTGTCCACAGATATGCAGTATTTT.

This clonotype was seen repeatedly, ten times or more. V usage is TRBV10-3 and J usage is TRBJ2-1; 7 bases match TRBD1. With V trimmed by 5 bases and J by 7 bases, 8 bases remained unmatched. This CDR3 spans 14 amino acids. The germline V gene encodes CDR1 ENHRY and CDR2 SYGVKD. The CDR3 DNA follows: TGTGCCATCAGTCGGGGACAGTCGGAAAATGAGCAGTTCTTC. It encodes CAISRGQSENEQFF.

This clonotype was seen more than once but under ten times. CDR3 coding DNA: TGTGCCAGCAGCTTGGAGTCGGGGATTAACTACAATGAGCAGTTCTTC. It translates to CASSLESGINYNEQFF. This chain uses TRBV7-2 with TRBJ2-1, with D possibly being TRBD2 (5 bases). This CDR3 has 16 amino acids. CDR1 SGHTA and CDR2 FQGNSA come from the germline V gene. With 3 bases removed from V and 3 bases from J, the gap between germline ends came to 15 bases.

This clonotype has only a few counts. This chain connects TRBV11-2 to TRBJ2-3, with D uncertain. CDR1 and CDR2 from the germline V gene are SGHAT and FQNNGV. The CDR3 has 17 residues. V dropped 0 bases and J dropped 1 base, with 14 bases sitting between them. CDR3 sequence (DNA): TGTGCCAGCAGCTTAGATCTCGGGCAGATACGCACAGATACGCAGTATTTT. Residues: CASSLDLGQIRTDTQYF.

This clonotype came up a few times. CDR3 region: CASSPPPTDTQYF. CDR3 bases: TGTGCCAGCAGCCCACCTCCCACAGATACGCAGTATTTT. The rearrangement joins TRBV7-2 to TRBJ2-3, with D uncertain. Per germline, CDR1 SGHTA and CDR2 FQGNSA. The V end lost 5 bases, the J end lost 2 bases, and 8 bases lay between the germline ends. The CDR3 extends over 13 amino acids.

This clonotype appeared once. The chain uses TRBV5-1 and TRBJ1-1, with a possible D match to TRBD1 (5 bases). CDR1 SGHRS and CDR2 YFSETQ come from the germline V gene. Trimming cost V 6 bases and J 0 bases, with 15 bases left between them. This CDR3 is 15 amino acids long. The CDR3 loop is CASNPGGGLNTEAFF. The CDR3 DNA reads TGCGCCAGCAATCCAGGCGGGGGACTGAACACTGAAGCTTTCTTT. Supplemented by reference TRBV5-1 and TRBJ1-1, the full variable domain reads KAGVTQTPRYLIKTRGQQVTLSCSPISGHRSVSWYQQTPGQGLQFLFEYFSETQRNKGNFPGRFSGRQFSNSRSEMNVSTLELGDSALYLCASNPGGGLNTEAFFGQGTRLTVV.

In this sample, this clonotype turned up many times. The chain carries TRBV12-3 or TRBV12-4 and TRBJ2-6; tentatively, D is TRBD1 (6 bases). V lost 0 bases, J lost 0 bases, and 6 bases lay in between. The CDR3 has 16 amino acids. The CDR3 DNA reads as TGTGCCAGCAGTTTAGCACAGGGCTCTGGGGCCAACGTCCTGACTTTC. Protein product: CASSLAQGSGANVLTF.

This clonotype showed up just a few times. Here the CDR3 reads CSARDRLLPNNEQFF. CDR3 coding DNA: TGCAGTGCTAGAGATCGTCTCCTACCAAATAATGAGCAGTTCTTC. The chain combines TRBV20-1 with TRBJ2-1; D remains unclear. Trimming stripped 0 bases from V and 7 bases from J, with 16 bases between. The germline CDR1 and CDR2 sequences are DFQATT and SNEGSKA (reference sequence). The CDR3 runs to 15 residues.

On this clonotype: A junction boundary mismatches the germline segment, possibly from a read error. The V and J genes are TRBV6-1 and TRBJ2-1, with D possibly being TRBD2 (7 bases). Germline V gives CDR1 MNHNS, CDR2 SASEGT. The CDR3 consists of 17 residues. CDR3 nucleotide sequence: TGTGCCAGCAGTCCAAGGGCCAGAGGGGGGGCGCGGAATGGGCAGTTCTTC. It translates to CASSPRARGGARNGQFF.

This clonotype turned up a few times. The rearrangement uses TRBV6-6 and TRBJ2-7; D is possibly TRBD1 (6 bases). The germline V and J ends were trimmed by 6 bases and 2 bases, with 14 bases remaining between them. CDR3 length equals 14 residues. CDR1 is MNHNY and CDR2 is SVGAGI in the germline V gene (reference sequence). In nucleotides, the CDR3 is TGTGCCAGCAGCCGAGGGGGACCCCCCTACGAGCAGTACTTC. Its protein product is CASSRGGPPYEQYF.

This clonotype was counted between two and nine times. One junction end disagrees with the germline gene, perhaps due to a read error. The CDR3 spells CACSLVGSYNEQFF. Written as DNA, the CDR3 is TGTGCCTGCAGCTTGGTAGGATCCTACAATGAGCAGTTCTTC. This sequence joins TRBV5-6 and TRBJ2-1; D not certain. CDR3 size: 14 residues. Germline V CDR1 and CDR2: SGHDT, YYEEEE.

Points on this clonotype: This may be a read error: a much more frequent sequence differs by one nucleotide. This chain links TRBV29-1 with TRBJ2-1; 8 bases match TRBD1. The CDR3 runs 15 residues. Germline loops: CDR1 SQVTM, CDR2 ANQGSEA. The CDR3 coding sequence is TGCAGCGTTGATCGTCAGGGGGCGAAGTACAATGAGCGGTTCTTC. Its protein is CSVDRQGAKYNERFF.

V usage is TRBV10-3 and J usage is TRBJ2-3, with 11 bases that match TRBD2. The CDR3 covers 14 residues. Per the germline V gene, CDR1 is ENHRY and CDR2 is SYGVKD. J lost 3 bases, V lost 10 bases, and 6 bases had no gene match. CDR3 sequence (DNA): TGTGCCACCCGGGGACTAGCGGAGACAGATACGCAGTATTTT. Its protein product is CATRGLAETDTQYF.

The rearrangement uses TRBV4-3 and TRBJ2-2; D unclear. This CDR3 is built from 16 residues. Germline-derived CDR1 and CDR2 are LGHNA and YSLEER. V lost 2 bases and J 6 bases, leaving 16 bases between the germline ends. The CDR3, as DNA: TGCGCCAGCAGCCAACAGACCGGTGGGATCGCCGGGGAGCTGTTTTTT. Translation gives CASSQQTGGIAGELFF.

CDR3 coding DNA: TGTGCCAGCAGCTGGCAGTCCAATCAGCCCCAGCATTTT. Its protein is CASSWQSNQPQHF. This sequence joins TRBV7-2 and TRBJ1-5; no reliable D call. The germline gives CDR1 SGHTA, CDR2 FQGNSA. V was trimmed by 4 bases and J by 3 bases, leaving 7 bases between them. CDR3 length equals 13 residues.

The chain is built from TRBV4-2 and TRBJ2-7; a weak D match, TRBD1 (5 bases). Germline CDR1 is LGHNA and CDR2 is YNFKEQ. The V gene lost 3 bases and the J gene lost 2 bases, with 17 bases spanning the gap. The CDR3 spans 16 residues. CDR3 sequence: CASSQGSRDLPYEQYF. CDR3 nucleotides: TGTGCCAGCAGCCAGGGTAGCAGGGATTTGCCCTACGAGCAGTACTTC.

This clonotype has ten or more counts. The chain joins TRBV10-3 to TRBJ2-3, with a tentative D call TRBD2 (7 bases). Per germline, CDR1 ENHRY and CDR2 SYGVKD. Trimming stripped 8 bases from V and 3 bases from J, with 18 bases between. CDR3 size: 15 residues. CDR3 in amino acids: CAIRAGGQGTDTQYF. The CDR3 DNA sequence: TGTGCCATCCGGGCCGGGGGGCAAGGGACAGATACGCAGTATTTT.

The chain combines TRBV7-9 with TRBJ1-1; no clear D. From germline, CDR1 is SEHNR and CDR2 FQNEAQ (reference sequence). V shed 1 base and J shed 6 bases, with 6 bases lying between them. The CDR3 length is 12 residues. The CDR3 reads CASSLDVSEAFF. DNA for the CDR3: TGTGCCAGCAGCTTAGATGTCTCTGAAGCTTTCTTT.

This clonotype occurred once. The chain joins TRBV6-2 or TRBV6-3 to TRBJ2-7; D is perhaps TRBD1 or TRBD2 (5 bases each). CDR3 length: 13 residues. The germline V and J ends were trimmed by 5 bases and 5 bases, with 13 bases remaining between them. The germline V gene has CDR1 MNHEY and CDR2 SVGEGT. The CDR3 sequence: CASSPRGVNEQYF. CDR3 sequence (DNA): TGTGCCAGCAGTCCCAGAGGGGTGAACGAGCAGTACTTC.

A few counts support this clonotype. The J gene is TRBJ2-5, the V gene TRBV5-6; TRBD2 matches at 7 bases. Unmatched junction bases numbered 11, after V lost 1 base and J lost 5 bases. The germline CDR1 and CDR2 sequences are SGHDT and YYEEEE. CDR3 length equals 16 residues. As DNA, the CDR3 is TGTGCCAGCAGCTTGTGGGGGGGTCGGGCTGAGGAGACCCAGTACTTC. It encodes CASSLWGGRAEETQYF.